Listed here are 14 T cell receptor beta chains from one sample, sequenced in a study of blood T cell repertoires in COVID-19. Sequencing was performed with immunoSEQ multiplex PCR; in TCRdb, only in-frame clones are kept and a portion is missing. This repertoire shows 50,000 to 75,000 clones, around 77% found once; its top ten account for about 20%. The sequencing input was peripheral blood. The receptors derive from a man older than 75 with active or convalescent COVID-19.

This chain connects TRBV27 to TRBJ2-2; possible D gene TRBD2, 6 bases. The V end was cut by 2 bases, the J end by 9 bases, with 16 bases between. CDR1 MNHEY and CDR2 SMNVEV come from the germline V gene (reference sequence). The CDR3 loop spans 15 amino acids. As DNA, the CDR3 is TGTGCCAGCAGTTTAATGGGCGGGGCCACGAGGGAGCTGTTTTTT. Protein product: CASSLMGGATRELFF.

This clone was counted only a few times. DNA for the CDR3: TGTGCCACCAACCAAAGAGGCTATGGCTACACCTTC. This sequence encodes CATNQRGYGYTF. V usage is TRBV24-1 and J usage is TRBJ1-2; unclear D gene. V lost 8 bases to trimming and J lost 4 bases, with 10 bases between them. Germline CDR1 KGHDR, CDR2 SFDVKD. The CDR3 sequence is 12 residues long.

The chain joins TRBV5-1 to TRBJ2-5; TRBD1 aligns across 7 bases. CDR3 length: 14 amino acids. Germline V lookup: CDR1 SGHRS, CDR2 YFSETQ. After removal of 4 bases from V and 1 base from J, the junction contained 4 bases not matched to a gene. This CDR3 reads CASSVGTVQETQYF. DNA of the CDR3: TGCGCCAGCAGCGTAGGGACAGTCCAAGAGACCCAGTACTTC.

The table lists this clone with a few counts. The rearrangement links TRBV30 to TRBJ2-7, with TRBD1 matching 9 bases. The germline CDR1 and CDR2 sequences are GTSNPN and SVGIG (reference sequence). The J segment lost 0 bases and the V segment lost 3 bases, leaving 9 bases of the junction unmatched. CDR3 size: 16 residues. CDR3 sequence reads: CAWSVFPTGGSYEQYF. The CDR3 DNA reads TGTGCCTGGAGCGTATTCCCGACAGGGGGCTCCTACGAGCAGTACTTC. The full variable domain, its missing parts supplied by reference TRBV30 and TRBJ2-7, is SQTIHQWPATLVQPVGSPLSLECTVEGTSNPNLYWYRQAAGRGLQLLFYSVGIGQISSEVPQNLSASRPQDRQFILSSKKLLLSDSGFYLCAWSVFPTGGSYEQYFGPGTRLTVT.

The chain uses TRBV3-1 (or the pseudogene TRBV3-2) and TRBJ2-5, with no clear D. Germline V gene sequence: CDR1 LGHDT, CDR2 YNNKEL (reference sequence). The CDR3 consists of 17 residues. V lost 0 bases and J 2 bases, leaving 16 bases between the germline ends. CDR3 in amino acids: CASSQEILGGFQETQYF. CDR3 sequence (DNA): TGTGCCAGCAGCCAAGAAATTTTAGGCGGATTTCAAGAGACCCAGTACTTC.

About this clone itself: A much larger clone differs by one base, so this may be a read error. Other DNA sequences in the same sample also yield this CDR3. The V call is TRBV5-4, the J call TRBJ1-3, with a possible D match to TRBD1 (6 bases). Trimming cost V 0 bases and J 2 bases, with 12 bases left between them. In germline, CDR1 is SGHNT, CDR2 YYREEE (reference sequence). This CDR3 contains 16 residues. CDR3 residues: CASSLGQGLPGNTIYF. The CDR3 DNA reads TGTGCCAGCAGCTTGGGGCAGGGGCTCCCTGGAAACACCATATATTTT. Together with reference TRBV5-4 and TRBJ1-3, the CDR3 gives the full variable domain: ETGVTQSPTHLIKTRGQQVTLRCSSQSGHNTVSWYQQALGQGPQFIFQYYREEENGRGNFPPRFSGLQFPNYSSELNVNALELDDSALYLCASSLGQGLPGNTIYFGEGSWLTVV.

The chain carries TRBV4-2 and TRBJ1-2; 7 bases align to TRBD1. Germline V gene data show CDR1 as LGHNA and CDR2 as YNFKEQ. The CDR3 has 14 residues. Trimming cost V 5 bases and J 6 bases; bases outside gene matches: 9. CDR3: CASSGDSEIHGYTF. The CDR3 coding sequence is TGTGCCAGCAGCGGGGACAGCGAAATCCATGGCTACACCTTC.

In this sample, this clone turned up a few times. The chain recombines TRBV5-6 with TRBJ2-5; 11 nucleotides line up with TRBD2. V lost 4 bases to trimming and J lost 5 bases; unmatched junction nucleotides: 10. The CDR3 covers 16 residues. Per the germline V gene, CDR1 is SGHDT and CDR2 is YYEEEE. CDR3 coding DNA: TGTGCCAGCAGCCAAGGGACTAGCGGCCATGGTGAGACCCAGTACTTC. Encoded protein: CASSQGTSGHGETQYF.

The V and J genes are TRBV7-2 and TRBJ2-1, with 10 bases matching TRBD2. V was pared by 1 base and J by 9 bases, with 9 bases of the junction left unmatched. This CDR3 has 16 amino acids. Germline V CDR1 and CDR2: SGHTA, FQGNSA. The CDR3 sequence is CASSLGASGSTGEQFF. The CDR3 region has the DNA TGTGCCAGCAGCTTAGGGGCTAGCGGGAGTACTGGTGAGCAGTTCTTC. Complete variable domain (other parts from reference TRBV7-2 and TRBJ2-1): GAGVSQSPSNKVTEKGKDVELRCDPISGHTALYWYRQSLGQGLEFLIYFQGNSAPDKSGLPSDRFSAERTGGSVSTLTIQRTQQEDSAVYLCASSLGASGSTGEQFFGPGTRLTVL.

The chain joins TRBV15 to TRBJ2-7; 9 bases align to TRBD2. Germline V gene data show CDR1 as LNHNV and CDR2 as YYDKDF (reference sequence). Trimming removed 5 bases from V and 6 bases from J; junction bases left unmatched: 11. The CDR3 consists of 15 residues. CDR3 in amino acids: CATSFLAGFIGEQYF. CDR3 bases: TGTGCCACCAGCTTCCTAGCGGGATTTATTGGCGAGCAGTACTTC.

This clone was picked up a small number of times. CDR3 nucleotides: TGTGCCAGCAGTGTCCTAATGGGGGGGCGCGGTGAAAAACTGTTTTTT. This gives the protein CASSVLMGGRGEKLFF. This rearrangement joins TRBV28 to TRBJ1-4; perhaps TRBD1 as D (6 bases). The germline V gene has CDR1 MDHEN and CDR2 SYDVKM. Trimming took 5 bases from V and 7 from J, leaving 20 bases between them. The CDR3 has 16 amino acids. Supplemented by reference TRBV28 and TRBJ1-4, the full variable domain reads DVKVTQSSRYLVKRTGEKVFLECVQDMDHENMFWYRQDPGLGLRLIYFSYDVKMKEKGDIPEGYSVSREKKERFSLILESASTNQTSMYLCASSVLMGGRGEKLFFGSGTQLSVL.

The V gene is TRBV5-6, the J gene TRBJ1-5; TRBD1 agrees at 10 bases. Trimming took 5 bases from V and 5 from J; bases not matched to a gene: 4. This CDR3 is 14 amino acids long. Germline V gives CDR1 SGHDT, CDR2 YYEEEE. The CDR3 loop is CASSLTGGHQPQHF. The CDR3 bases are TGTGCCAGCAGTCTGACAGGGGGCCATCAGCCCCAGCATTTT.

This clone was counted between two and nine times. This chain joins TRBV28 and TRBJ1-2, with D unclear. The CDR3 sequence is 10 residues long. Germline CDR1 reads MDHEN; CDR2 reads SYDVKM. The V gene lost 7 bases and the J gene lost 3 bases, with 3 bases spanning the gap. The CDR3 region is CASNYYGYTF. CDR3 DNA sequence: TGTGCCAGCAACTACTATGGCTACACCTTC.

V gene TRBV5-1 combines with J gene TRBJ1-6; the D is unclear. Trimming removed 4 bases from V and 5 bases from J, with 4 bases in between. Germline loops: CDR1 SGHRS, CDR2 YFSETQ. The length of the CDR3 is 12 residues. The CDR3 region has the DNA TGCGCCAGCAGCGAGGATAATTCACCCCTCCACTTT. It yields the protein CASSEDNSPLHF.